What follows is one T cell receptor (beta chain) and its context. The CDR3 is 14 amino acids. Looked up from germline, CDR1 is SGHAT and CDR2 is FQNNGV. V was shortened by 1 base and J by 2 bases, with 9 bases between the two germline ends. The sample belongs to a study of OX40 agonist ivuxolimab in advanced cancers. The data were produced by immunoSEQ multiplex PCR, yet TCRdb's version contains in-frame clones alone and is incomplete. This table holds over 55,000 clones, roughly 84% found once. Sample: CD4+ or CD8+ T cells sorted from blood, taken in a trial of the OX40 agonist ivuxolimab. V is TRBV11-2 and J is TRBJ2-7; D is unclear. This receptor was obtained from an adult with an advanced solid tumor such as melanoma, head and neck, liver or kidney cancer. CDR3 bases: TGTGCCAGCAGCTTAGTTCAGGTCCCCTACGAGCAGTACTTC. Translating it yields CASSLVQVPYEQYF.